This TCR beta chain was sequenced in a study of cytomegalovirus exposure and HLA in healthy donors. On this clone: The antigen is unknown.

Findings and caveats of the study: In a later analysis, approximately 15,000 TCR beta sequences were associated with HLA alleles at 0.05 false discovery rate. Rarity marked most TCR sequences, yet some public TCRs occurred in many donors.

The donors were healthy bone marrow donors. The CDR3 length is 14 residues. Germline lookup yields CDR1 MDHEN and CDR2 SYDVKM. V dropped 3 bases and J dropped 5 bases, with 13 bases sitting between them. 60 Vbeta and 13 Jbeta primers were used in PCR. Profiled with immunoSEQ multiplex PCR; TCRdb holds only in-frame clones, not every one. The repertoire consists of 150,000 to 200,000 clones, with roughly 79% occurring once and the leading ten covering over 13%. Material for sequencing was PBMCs. J is TRBJ2-5 and V is TRBV28; tentative D call: TRBD1 (5 bases). The origin of this receptor is a man aged 45-65 years in good health and CMV-seropositive. CDR3 sequence reads: CASSFIGARETQYF. The CDR3 DNA sequence: TGTGCCAGCAGTTTTATAGGGGCCCGCGAGACCCAGTACTTC.